This T cell receptor beta chain derives from a study of siplizumab effects on memory and regulatory T cells. On this clone itself: Its cognate antigen is unknown.

V lost 0 bases, J lost 1 base, and 16 bases lay in between. The germline V gene has CDR1 MNHNS and CDR2 SASEGT. CDR3 length: 17 residues. Assays covered around 100,000 TCR templates per sample. Libraries were prepared by immunoSEQ multiplex PCR; TCRdb keeps only in-frame clonotypes and omits some of them. The table includes approximately 100,000 clones, more than 90% detected once. Broader study findings: A significant reduction in alloreactive sequences traceable to unstimulated CD4+ memory cells was produced by siplizumab.

The sequence came from a human donor in good health. Some clones in this sample may be carry-over from other donors' samples. V usage is TRBV6-1 and J usage is TRBJ2-7, with TRBD2 as a possible D gene (7 bases). The sample was CD4+ T cells sorted from blood. Written as DNA, the CDR3 is TGTGCCAGCAGTGAAGCGCGGGGGACATTTCTATCCTACGAGCAGTACTTC. Translating gives CASSEARGTFLSYEQYF.